The clone carrying this T cell receptor beta chain came up a few times. The germline V gene encodes CDR1 ENHRY and CDR2 SYGVKD. Trimming left V 1 base short and J 7 bases short, with 7 bases between. The CDR3 runs 12 residues. The data belong to a study of blood T cell repertoires in COVID-19. Study background: The analysed material was cDNA or gDNA that came from T cells, B-cell-depleted T cells, or PBMCs.

Original analysis: Reference gene primer amplification yielded estimated nucleated cell counts. Data came from immunoSEQ multiplex PCR; TCRdb stores just in-frame clones and leaves some out. That table furnishes V, J and clone size, whereas the DNA furnished D and trimming. In the table there are almost 35,000 clones, more than 85% of which are singletons. Sequencing was performed on peripheral blood. The J gene is TRBJ1-2, the V gene TRBV10-3; no reliable D call. This sequence originates from a man aged 60-69 years with active or convalescent COVID-19. This CDR3 reads CAISEYAGGYTF. In DNA form, the CDR3 reads TGTGCCATCAGTGAGTATGCCGGTGGCTACACCTTC.